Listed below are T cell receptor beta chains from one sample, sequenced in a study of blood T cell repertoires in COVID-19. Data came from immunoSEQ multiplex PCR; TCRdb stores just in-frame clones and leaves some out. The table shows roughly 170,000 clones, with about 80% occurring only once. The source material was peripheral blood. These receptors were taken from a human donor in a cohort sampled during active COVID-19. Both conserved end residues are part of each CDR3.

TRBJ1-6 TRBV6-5 CASSYRSGTLHF
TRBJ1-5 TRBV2 CASKDSQEGSNQPQHF
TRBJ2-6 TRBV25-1 CASSVPGTGVSGANVLTF
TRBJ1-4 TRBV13 CASSFRRTGSEKLFF
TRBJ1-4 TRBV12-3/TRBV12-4 CASSPFNEKLFF
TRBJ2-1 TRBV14 CASSQPSGWGVPSNEQFF
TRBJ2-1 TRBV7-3 CASSPTGVGYNEQFF
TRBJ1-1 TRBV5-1 CASRSGSGTEAFF
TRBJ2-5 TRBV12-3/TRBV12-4 CASSLNSEETQYF
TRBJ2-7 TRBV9 CASSDPLFRFGPQQYF
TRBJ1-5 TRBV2 CASSLEGIGQPQHF
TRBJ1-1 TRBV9 CASSAGTGGTEAFF
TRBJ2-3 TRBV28 CASSLRPGVQDTQYF
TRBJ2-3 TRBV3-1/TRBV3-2 CASSQELSPRGGTDTQYF
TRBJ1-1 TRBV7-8 CASSFGTGAQDTEAFF
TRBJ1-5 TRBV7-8 CASSSEAASNQPQHF
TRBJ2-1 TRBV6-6 CASSRPGQGYNEQFF
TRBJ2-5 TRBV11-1 CASSLRDRAGETQYF
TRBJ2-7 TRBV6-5 CASSYSPGVSYEQYF
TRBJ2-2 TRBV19 CASSIVGRGGELFF
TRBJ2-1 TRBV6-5 CATERGGRNEQFF
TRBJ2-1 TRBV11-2 CASSSPGGGTSGYNEQFF
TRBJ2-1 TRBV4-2 CASSQDGGGLSYNEQFF